Following are 26 T cell receptor beta chains from one sample sequenced in a study of cytomegalovirus exposure and HLA in healthy donors. This PCR relied on a set of 60 Vbeta primers and 13 Jbeta primers. The table came from immunoSEQ multiplex PCR; TCRdb's copy has only in-frame clones and leaves some out. Of 110,000 or so clones in the sample, nearly 70% were seen once. Sequences were obtained from PBMCs. These receptors all stem from a woman in her 70s in good health and CMV-seropositive.

This chain links TRBV5-1 with TRBJ2-1; D ambiguous. CDR3 length equals 11 residues. Trimming removed 4 bases from V and 3 bases from J, with 2 bases in between. Germline values: CDR1 SGHRS, CDR2 YFSETQ. The chain's CDR3 is CASSLYNEQFF. DNA for the CDR3: TGCGCCAGCAGCCTCTACAATGAGCAGTTCTTC.

V usage is TRBV6-5 and J usage is TRBJ2-1, with 9 positions matching TRBD1. V shed 7 bases and J 4 bases; nucleotides not matched to a gene: 8. The CDR3 runs 15 residues. CDR1 is MNHEY, CDR2 SVGAGI, per germline. Here the CDR3 DNA reads TGTGCCAGCACCTCCTCGGGACAGGGATACAATGAGCAGTTCTTC. It specifies CASTSSGQGYNEQFF.

This chain uses TRBV19 with TRBJ2-3, with TRBD1 matching 8 bases. The junction had 7 bases not matched to a gene; V was cut back by 3 bases and J by 2 bases. The V gene's germline CDR1 is LNHDA and CDR2 SQIVND (reference sequence). This CDR3 has 16 residues. The chain's CDR3 is CASSIRTGIVTDTQYF. The CDR3 bases are TGTGCCAGTAGTATCAGGACAGGGATCGTCACAGATACGCAGTATTTT. Looking up the rest from reference TRBV19 and TRBJ2-3 gives the full variable domain: DGGITQSPKYLFRKEGQNVTLSCEQNLNHDAMYWYRQDPGQGLRLIYYSQIVNDFQKGDIAEGYSVSREKKESFPLTVTSAQKNPTAFYLCASSIRTGIVTDTQYFGPGTRLTVL.

This clone was found a few times. The chain uses TRBV5-1 and TRBJ1-1; D is unclear. V was pared by 0 bases and J by 1 base, with 10 bases between. Germline V gives CDR1 SGHRS, CDR2 YFSETQ. The CDR3 runs 15 residues. The CDR3 region has the DNA TGCGCCAGCAGCTTGGGCGAGACATCGAACACTGAAGCTTTCTTT. Translating it yields CASSLGETSNTEAFF.

Comments on this clone: The final CDR3 position lacks the conserved phenylalanine or tryptophan, pointing to a likely read error. Because the CDR3's place on the DNA is in doubt, the DNA is left out and the CDR3 is given as listed by TCRdb. The V call is TRBV6-4, the J call TRBJ1-1. 13 amino acids form the CDR3, both terminal residues included. CDR1 MRHNA and CDR2 SNTAGT come from the germline V gene. CDR3 in amino acids: CASSDYIPSRSPL.

J is TRBJ2-2 and V is TRBV5-1; possibly TRBD2 for D (6 bases). Deletions cut 4 bases from V and 2 bases from J, with 12 bases between. This CDR3 has 15 amino acids. Germline V CDR1 and CDR2: SGHRS, YFSETQ. This chain's CDR3 is CASSVGGVNTGELFF. The CDR3 region has the DNA TGCGCCAGCAGCGTCGGAGGGGTAAACACCGGGGAGCTGTTTTTT.

This clone was seen a single time. This chain links TRBV5-1 with TRBJ2-3; TRBD2 agrees at 12 bases. The CDR3 contains 17 residues. V shed 0 bases, J shed 4 bases, and the junction held 6 bases outside the gene matches. The V gene's germline CDR1 is SGHRS and CDR2 YFSETQ. In nucleotides, the CDR3 is TGCGCCAGCAGCTTGGCGGCGACTAGCGGGGGTCCAGATACGCAGTATTTT. It yields the protein CASSLAATSGGPDTQYF.

The chain has TRBV9 and TRBJ2-7, with D maybe TRBD1 (6 bases). The CDR3 length is 15 residues. Trimming cost V 5 bases and J 4 bases, with 19 bases left between them. Germline V gene sequence: CDR1 SGDLS, CDR2 YYNGEE. In nucleotides, the CDR3 is TGTGCCAGCAGTGCTACCGGGACATCAATTTACGAGCAGTACTTC. Translating it yields CASSATGTSIYEQYF.

The sample holds one count of this clone. This CDR3 is CASATGGVTYEQYF. CDR3 DNA sequence: TGTGCCAGTGCAACAGGGGGGGTTACCTACGAGCAGTACTTC. This chain joins TRBV19 and TRBJ2-7; TRBD1 might be the D (8 bases). V gave up 8 bases and J gave up 2 bases, with 16 bases separating them. Germline assignment: CDR1 LNHDA and CDR2 SQIVND (reference sequence). The CDR3 has 14 amino acids.

This clone was seen once. J is TRBJ1-2 and V is TRBV29-1, with 8 bases that match TRBD1. The J segment lost 4 bases and the V segment lost 4 bases, leaving 11 bases of the junction unmatched. CDR1 SQVTM and CDR2 ANQGSEA come from the germline V gene. The CDR3 contains 15 residues. The CDR3 region has the DNA TGCAGCGTTGGAGGGGAGGCAGGGGGCAGCTATGGCTACACCTTC. Translating gives CSVGGEAGGSYGYTF.

The CDR3 region is CASSDSTAGFPEKLFF. CDR3 nucleotides: TGTGCCAGCAGTGACTCGACGGCAGGGTTCCCTGAAAAACTGTTTTTT. The rearrangement links TRBV6-4 to TRBJ1-4; D possibly corresponds to TRBD1 (5 bases). Germline-derived CDR1 and CDR2 are MRHNA and SNTAGT. This CDR3 contains 16 residues. V was pared by 0 bases and J by 7 bases, with 15 bases between.

The V gene is TRBV11-3, the J gene TRBJ2-2, with 15 positions matching TRBD2. Germline CDR1 SGHNT, CDR2 YENEEA. This CDR3 comprises 17 residues. With 5 bases clipped from V and 7 bases from J, the junction kept 8 bases outside the gene matches. The CDR3 reads CASSPGLAGGSIGELFF. CDR3 nucleotides: TGTGCCAGCAGCCCCGGACTAGCGGGGGGGTCGATCGGGGAGCTGTTTTTT.

The count of this clone is one. The CDR3 is CASSRWRGRGYTF. The CDR3 region has the DNA TGTGCCAGCAGCAGGTGGAGGGGTCGTGGCTACACCTTC. This chain joins TRBV21-1 and TRBJ1-2. TRBV21-1 is a pseudogene segment. There are 13 residues in the CDR3.

This clone has a handful of counts. J is TRBJ1-6 and V is TRBV9, with D unresolved. Trimming took off 1 base at V and 6 bases at J, with 8 bases between the two ends. The germline V gene encodes CDR1 SGDLS and CDR2 YYNGEE. This CDR3 comprises 14 residues. The CDR3 protein is CASSVYEINSPLHF. In nucleotides, the CDR3 is TGTGCCAGCAGCGTATACGAGATTAATTCACCCCTCCACTTT.

This chain links TRBV10-2 with TRBJ2-7; TRBD2 aligns across 9 bases. V lost 9 bases and J lost 2; bases outside the gene matches: 5. Per the germline V gene, CDR1 is WSHSY and CDR2 is SAAADI. There are 13 residues in the CDR3. The CDR3 protein is CASSTSGPYEQYF. CDR3 DNA: TGCGCCAGTTCGACTAGCGGACCCTACGAGCAGTACTTC.

The V gene is TRBV30, the J gene TRBJ2-5; D is uncertain. The J call is doubtful: the DNA matches TRBJ2-7 better. This CDR3 has 14 residues. Germline values: CDR1 GTSNPN, CDR2 SVGIG (reference sequence). CDR3 coding DNA: TGTGCCTGGACCGCAAGGCGGCCATCCTACGAGCAGTACTTC. Its translation: CAWTARRPSYEQYF.

The V and J genes are TRBV2 and TRBJ1-2; 9 bases are a match to TRBD1. CDR3 length: 14 residues. CDR1 is SNHLY and CDR2 is FYNNEI in the germline V gene. V lost 7 bases and J lost 6; bases outside the gene matches: 9. The CDR3 is CASKIAGQGHGYTF. CDR3 bases: TGTGCCAGCAAAATAGCGGGACAGGGACATGGCTACACCTTC.

As for this clone: Relative to the germline gene, one junction end is altered; a read error may explain this. J is TRBJ2-7 and V is TRBV15; 7 positions match TRBD1. This CDR3 comprises 13 residues. Germline CDR1 LNHNV, CDR2 YYDKDF (reference sequence). Here the CDR3 reads CATSREGQYVQYF. Written as DNA, the CDR3 is TGTGCCACCAGCAGAGAGGGACAGTACGTGCAGTACTTC.

The chain combines TRBV9 with TRBJ1-5, with D possibly TRBD1 on 6 matching bases. V dropped 0 bases and J dropped 7 bases, with 17 bases sitting between them. The CDR3 sequence is 16 residues long. Germline CDR1 and CDR2: SGDLS and YYNGEE. The CDR3 nucleotides read TGTGCCAGCAGCGTAGGGGAGACAGGATTCGGGCAGCCCCAGCATTTT. This translates into CASSVGETGFGQPQHF.

Comment on this clone: At one boundary the junction diverges from the germline segment, which might be a read error. The V call is TRBV13, the J call TRBJ2-1, with D uncertain. CDR1 and CDR2 from the germline V gene are PRHDT and FYEKMQ (reference sequence). The CDR3 sequence is 13 residues long. CDR3 DNA sequence: TGTGCCAGCAGCTTAGGCCTTGACCCCCGAGGCCTCTTC. Protein sequence: CASSLGLDPRGLF.

The chain links TRBV7-8 to TRBJ2-2; 9 nucleotides line up with TRBD2. Germline trimming cut 6 bases from V and 1 base from J; bases unmatched to any gene: 6. This CDR3 spans 16 amino acids. CDR1 is SGHVS, CDR2 FQNEAQ, per germline. The CDR3 loop is CASSRLAGLNTGELFF. In nucleotides, the CDR3 is TGTGCCAGCAGTCGGCTAGCGGGGCTGAACACCGGGGAGCTGTTTTTT.

DNA of the CDR3: TGTGCCAGCAGCCAAAGCGGGCAGGGCACGAATCGAGCTTTCTTT. Translation gives CASSQSGQGTNRAFF. The chain has TRBV14 and TRBJ1-1, with D perhaps matching TRBD1 (5 bases). Trimming removed 2 bases from V and 10 bases from J, with 20 bases in between. The CDR3 totals 15 residues. Germline V gene data show CDR1 as SGHDN and CDR2 as FVKESK.

This clone was picked up a small number of times. This chain uses TRBV7-2 with TRBJ1-4, with a possible D match to TRBD1 (5 bases). The CDR3 loop spans 14 amino acids. The ends were cut back, 3 bases at V and 11 bases at J, with 16 bases in the middle. Germline-derived CDR1 and CDR2 are SGHTA and FQGNSA. CDR3 loop: CASSLWDSTKKLFF. Here the CDR3 DNA reads TGTGCCAGCAGCTTGTGGGACTCTACGAAGAAACTGTTTTTT.

This clone was recorded a few times. The V and J genes are TRBV6-1 and TRBJ2-1, with 9 bases lining up with TRBD1. Germline V lookup: CDR1 MNHNS, CDR2 SASEGT. The CDR3 totals 16 residues. After removal of 4 bases from V and 4 bases from J, the junction contained 8 bases not matched to a gene. The CDR3 DNA reads TGTGCCAGCAGTGCCTCACAGGGGGCGCGGTACAATGAGCAGTTCTTC. Its translation: CASSASQGARYNEQFF.

The genes are TRBV5-1 and TRBJ1-1, with TRBD1 matching 9 bases. The V segment lost 1 base and the J segment 5 bases; nucleotides outside the gene matches: 3. Per germline, CDR1 SGHRS and CDR2 YFSETQ. This CDR3 spans 14 amino acids. The CDR3 DNA reads TGCGCCAGCAGCTTGTATGACAGGGGGACTGAAGCTTTCTTT. Residues: CASSLYDRGTEAFF.

This clone has just a few counts. V and J are TRBV5-1 and TRBJ2-7, with D hard to call. The V end was cut by 0 bases, the J end by 1 base, with 5 bases between. There are 13 residues in the CDR3. Looked up from germline, CDR1 is SGHRS and CDR2 is YFSETQ. CDR3: CASSLDRSYEQYF. CDR3 nucleotide sequence: TGCGCCAGCAGCTTGGACAGATCCTACGAGCAGTACTTC.